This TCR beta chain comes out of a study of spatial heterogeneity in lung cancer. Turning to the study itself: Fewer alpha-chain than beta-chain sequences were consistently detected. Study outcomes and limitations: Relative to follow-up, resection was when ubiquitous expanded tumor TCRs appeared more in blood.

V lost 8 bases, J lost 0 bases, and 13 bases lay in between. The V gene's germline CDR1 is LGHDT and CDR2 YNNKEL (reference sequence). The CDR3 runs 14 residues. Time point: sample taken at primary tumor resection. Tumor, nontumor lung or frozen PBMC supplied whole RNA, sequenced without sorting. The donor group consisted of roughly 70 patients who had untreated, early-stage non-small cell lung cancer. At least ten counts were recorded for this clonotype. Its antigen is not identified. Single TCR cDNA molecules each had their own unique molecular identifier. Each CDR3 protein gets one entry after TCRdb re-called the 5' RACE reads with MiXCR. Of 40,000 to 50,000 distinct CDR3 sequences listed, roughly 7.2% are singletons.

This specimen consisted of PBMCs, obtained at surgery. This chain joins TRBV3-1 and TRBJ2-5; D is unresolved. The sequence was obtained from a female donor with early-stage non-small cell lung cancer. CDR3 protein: CASHGSPNQETQYF. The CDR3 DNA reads TGTGCCAGCCACGGCTCCCCGAACCAAGAGACCCAGTACTTC.